Below, 32 T cell receptor beta chains from the same sample are listed, as sequenced in a study of T cell repertoires in cytomegalovirus infection (dated by TCRdb to the late 2010s). Per the publication, the treatment or condition label means: in vitro stimulation with specific CMV peptide epitopes to enrich CMV-specific T cells. No cognate antigen is known for these TCRs. TCRdb shows the sequencer as Illumina HiSeq 1500. Using fastp at Q25 and MiXCR, TCRdb reprocessed the public reads and kept productive beta chains. Every distinct CDR3 protein forms one entry, paired with its most common genes and DNA. For this sample there are about 890,000 distinct CDR3 sequences; about a third appear just once. The ten largest clones represent 13% of the sample. The starting material was cultured CD8+ T cells from PBMCs, obtained from culture after CMV antigen stimulation. These receptors came from a human donor in good health (CMV status not recorded). Some clones in this sample may be carry-over from other donors' samples.

J is TRBJ2-3 and V is TRBV7-8; 12 bases map to TRBD2. Germline-derived CDR1 and CDR2 are SGHVS and FQNEAQ. V shed 1 base and J 4 bases; nucleotides not matched to a gene: 9. This CDR3 contains 18 residues. The chain's CDR3 is CASSLVWTSGAGADTQYF. The CDR3 coding sequence is TGTGCCAGCAGCTTAGTGTGGACTAGCGGGGCCGGGGCAGATACGCAGTATTTT.

V and J are TRBV7-9 and TRBJ1-1, with TRBD1 identical over 7 bases. The CDR3 runs 15 residues. After removal of 5 bases from V and 4 bases from J, the junction contained 10 bases not matched to a gene. The germline V gene encodes CDR1 SEHNR and CDR2 FQNEAQ (reference sequence). Here the CDR3 reads CASSPATGRRTEAFF. Here the CDR3 DNA reads TGTGCCAGCAGCCCAGCGACAGGGAGGCGCACTGAAGCTTTCTTT.

The chain is built from TRBV5-1 and TRBJ1-1; 7 bases align to TRBD1. The J segment lost 5 bases and the V segment lost 3 bases, leaving 10 bases of the junction unmatched. The germline V gene encodes CDR1 SGHRS and CDR2 YFSETQ. This CDR3 is built from 15 residues. CDR3 region: CASSSPTGLGTEAFF. The DNA of the CDR3 is TGCGCCAGCAGCTCCCCGACAGGGCTAGGAACTGAAGCTTTCTTT.

This clonotype appeared many times. The chain carries TRBV7-2 and TRBJ2-2; D remains ambiguous. This CDR3 has 14 residues. CDR1 and CDR2 (germline): SGHTA, FQGNSA. V lost 4 bases, J lost 0 bases, and 6 bases lay in between. The CDR3 spells CASSSVPNTGELFF. The CDR3 nucleotides are TGTGCCAGCAGCTCTGTCCCGAACACCGGGGAGCTGTTTTTT.

This clonotype was counted a few times. This sequence joins TRBV7-9 and TRBJ1-5; 7 bases match TRBD1. The germline V gene has CDR1 SEHNR and CDR2 FQNEAQ (reference sequence). The trim removed 5 bases at V and 5 bases at J, leaving 6 bases unmatched. This CDR3 comprises 14 residues. CDR3 nucleotides: TGTGCCAGCAGCCCAGGGGGGCCTTATCAGCCCCAGCATTTT. Residues: CASSPGGPYQPQHF.

A few counts support this clonotype. This chain uses TRBV4-2 with TRBJ1-2; D possibly corresponds to TRBD1 (6 bases). The V end lost 4 bases, the J end lost 4 bases, and 19 bases lay between the germline ends. The CDR3 runs to 16 residues. CDR1 is LGHNA, CDR2 YNFKEQ, per germline. CDR3 loop: CASSPRVGGPGYGYTF. CDR3 in DNA: TGTGCCAGCAGCCCCCGGGTGGGGGGGCCGGGCTATGGCTACACCTTC.

The chain recombines TRBV2 with TRBJ2-7, with D hard to call. The CDR3 runs 12 residues. V dropped 7 bases and J dropped 1 base, with 8 bases sitting between them. Germline V gives CDR1 SNHLY, CDR2 FYNNEI. Here the CDR3 DNA reads TGTGCCAGCATCTCGGATTCCTACGAGCAGTACGTC. It translates to CASISDSYEQYV.

By sample share, this clonotype is medium-sized. The chain combines TRBV7-8 with TRBJ2-1; D is perhaps TRBD2 (5 bases). The CDR3 is made up of 13 amino acids. Looked up from germline, CDR1 is SGHVS and CDR2 is FQNEAQ. V lost 5 bases to trimming and J lost 5 bases, with 10 bases between them. CDR3 sequence (DNA): TGTGCCAGCAGCCCGTACGGGAACAATGAGCAGTTCTTC. Protein product: CASSPYGNNEQFF.

The chain links TRBV27 to TRBJ2-5, with 7 bases identical to TRBD2. Germline V CDR1 and CDR2: MNHEY, SMNVEV (reference sequence). The length of the CDR3 is 14 residues. The V segment lost 4 bases and the J segment 1 base; nucleotides outside the gene matches: 3. The CDR3 region has the DNA TGTGCCAGCAGTTCAGCGGGGAGCCAAGAGACCCAGTACTTC. As protein: CASSSAGSQETQYF.

Written as DNA, the CDR3 is TGTGCCAGCAGTCCTCCGGGGGAACCCGGGGAGCTGTTTTTT. This translates into CASSPPGEPGELFF. The chain uses TRBV12-3 or TRBV12-4 and TRBJ2-2; a weak D match, TRBD2 (6 bases). Trimming stripped 5 bases from V and 6 bases from J, with 13 bases between. This CDR3 region has 14 residues.

The CDR3 coding sequence is TGTGCCAGCAGTTACCTGGGGCCTTCCTATAGCAATCAGCCCCAGCATTTT. Translation: CASSYLGPSYSNQPQHF. The rearrangement joins TRBV6-2 or TRBV6-3 to TRBJ1-5; weak D call: TRBD1 (5 bases). Germline loops: CDR1 MNHEY, CDR2 SVGEGT. The CDR3 length is 17 residues. The V and J ends lost 2 bases and 0 bases respectively, with 14 bases between them.

This clonotype has more than one count but fewer than ten. CDR3 sequence (DNA): TGTGCCAGCACCCCGACCCTGGACAGACTCACAGATACGCAGTATTTT. It encodes CASTPTLDRLTDTQYF. V and J are TRBV13 and TRBJ2-3; D perhaps matches TRBD1 (6 bases). Germline V gene data show CDR1 as PRHDT and CDR2 as FYEKMQ (reference sequence). Trimming left V 7 bases short and J 2 bases short, with 19 bases between. The CDR3 has 16 residues.

The chain carries TRBV13 and TRBJ2-2, with D perhaps TRBD1 or TRBD2 (5 bases each). Trimming shortened V by 7 bases and J by 2 bases, and 8 bases separated the two germline ends. The length of the CDR3 is 13 residues. Germline CDR1 is PRHDT and CDR2 is FYEKMQ (reference sequence). DNA of the CDR3: TGTGCCAGCATTCGGGGCAACACCGGGGAGCTGTTTTTT. Translated: CASIRGNTGELFF. Filled out from reference TRBV13 and TRBJ2-2, the complete variable domain reads AAGVIQSPRHLIKEKRETATLKCYPIPRHDTVYWYQQGPGQDPQFLISFYEKMQSDKGSIPDRFSAQQFSDYHSELNMSSLELGDSALYFCASIRGNTGELFFGEGSRLTVL.

This clonotype was seen many times. This chain connects TRBV7-2 to TRBJ2-7; D may be TRBD1 or TRBD2 (5 bases each). This CDR3 has 17 residues. Trimming took off 5 bases at V and 0 bases at J, with 20 bases between the two ends. CDR1 is SGHTA, CDR2 FQGNSA, per germline. The CDR3 region has the DNA TGTGCCAGCAGCCTCCTCCCCGGGACGTACGACTCCTACGAGCAGTACTTC. It specifies CASSLLPGTYDSYEQYF.

The chain recombines TRBV6-1 with TRBJ2-7, with D hard to call. The germline V gene encodes CDR1 MNHNS and CDR2 SASEGT. V lost 4 bases to trimming and J lost 3 bases, with 10 bases between them. This CDR3 comprises 13 residues. The CDR3 DNA is TGTGCCAGCAGTGCGGGCCCTCACTACGAGCAGTACGTC. It translates to CASSAGPHYEQYV.

This clonotype came up a few times. The V and J genes are TRBV6-5 and TRBJ1-4, with D maybe TRBD1 (6 bases). V was cut by 2 bases and J by 0 bases, with 13 bases left in between. This CDR3 is 17 amino acids long. Germline V gives CDR1 MNHEY, CDR2 SVGAGI. The CDR3 nucleotides are TGTGCCAGCAGTTACAGAGGACAGTTGGCAACTAATGAAAAACTGTTTTTT. This translates into CASSYRGQLATNEKLFF.

In its sample, this clonotype was seen many times. This rearrangement joins TRBV7-8 to TRBJ2-1; 8 bases agree with TRBD1. Losses at the gene ends were 1 base for V and 8 bases for J; bases not matched to a gene: 10. CDR1 and CDR2 (germline): SGHVS, FQNEAQ. This CDR3 spans 16 amino acids. CDR3 DNA: TGTGCCAGCAGCTTAGAATGGCTCCGACAGGGGTATGAGCAGTTCTTC. Its translation is CASSLEWLRQGYEQFF.

The chain links TRBV9 to TRBJ1-1; TRBD1 agrees at 8 bases. The ends lost 0 bases at V and 5 bases at J; junction bases unmatched: 9. In germline, CDR1 is SGDLS, CDR2 YYNGEE. This CDR3 spans 16 amino acids. In DNA, the CDR3 is TGTGCCAGCAGCGTAGTAGACAGGACAGGGAGAACTGAAGCTTTCTTT. Its protein is CASSVVDRTGRTEAFF. Based on the CDR3 plus reference TRBV9 and TRBJ1-1, the full variable domain is DSGVTQTPKHLITATGQRVTLRCSPRSGDLSVYWYQQSLDQGLQFLIQYYNGEERAKGNILERFSAQQFPDLHSELNLSSLELGDSALYFCASSVVDRTGRTEAFFGQGTRLTVV.

This clonotype was picked up a small number of times. The chain recombines TRBV27 with TRBJ1-2, with D perhaps TRBD1 (5 bases). CDR3 length: 13 amino acids. Germline values: CDR1 MNHEY, CDR2 SMNVEV (reference sequence). The V and J ends lost 6 bases and 7 bases respectively, with 15 bases between them. The DNA of the CDR3 is TGTGCCAGCAGGCTTTCCCAGGGAGGTGGCTACACCTTC. It translates to CASRLSQGGGYTF.

The genes are TRBV7-6 and TRBJ2-7; weak D call: TRBD2 (5 bases). Per the germline V gene, CDR1 is SGHVS and CDR2 is FNYEAQ. This CDR3 has 12 amino acids. Trimming pared 2 bases from V and 5 bases from J, leaving 7 bases between. The CDR3 coding sequence is TGTGCCAGCAGCTTATGGGGAGACGAGCAGTACGTC. This translates into CASSLWGDEQYV.

V is TRBV28 and J is TRBJ1-1; D is possibly TRBD1 (5 bases). The CDR3 runs 15 residues. Germline V CDR1 and CDR2: MDHEN, SYDVKM. Trimming left V 4 bases short and J 5 bases short, with 17 bases between. CDR3 protein: CASSYTVGGGTEAFF. The CDR3 coding sequence is TGTGCCAGCAGTTATACTGTGGGGGGGGGGACTGAAGCTTTCTTT.

The V and J genes are TRBV29-1 and TRBJ1-1, with no clear D. Trimming removed 3 bases from V and 1 base from J, with 3 bases in between. The CDR3 totals 11 residues. Germline V CDR1 and CDR2: SQVTM, ANQGSEA. The CDR3 sequence is CSVEKNTEAFF. The CDR3 DNA follows: TGCAGCGTTGAGAAGAACACTGAAGCTTTCTTT.

The rearrangement links TRBV5-4 to TRBJ2-1, with D perhaps TRBD1 (6 bases). Per the germline V gene, CDR1 is SGHNT and CDR2 is YYREEE (reference sequence). The V gene lost 4 bases and the J gene lost 7 bases, with 21 bases spanning the gap. The CDR3 consists of 16 residues. The CDR3 nucleotides are TGTGCCAGCAGCCTGGACAGTGAGGAGAGGCTAAATGAGCAGTTCTTC. This codes for CASSLDSEERLNEQFF.

This clonotype showed up just a few times. The chain carries TRBV2 and TRBJ2-7; D is undetermined. Trimming stripped 3 bases from V and 6 bases from J, with 9 bases between. CDR3 length: 12 residues. CDR1 is SNHLY and CDR2 is FYNNEI in the germline V gene. The chain's CDR3 is CASSESPIEQYV. DNA of the CDR3: TGTGCCAGCAGTGAGAGCCCGATCGAGCAGTACGTC.

This clonotype has just a few counts. V usage is TRBV12-3 or TRBV12-4 and J usage is TRBJ1-5, with D unresolved. This CDR3 has 14 amino acids. Trimming took 1 base from V and 3 from J, leaving 7 bases between them. For the CDR3, the DNA is TGTGCCAGCAGTTTAGGGGCCCCCAATCAGCCCCAGCATTTT. It codes for CASSLGAPNQPQHF.

V is TRBV7-9 and J is TRBJ2-7; TRBD2 matches 11 bases. V lost 5 bases and J lost 3; bases outside the gene matches: 9. Germline V CDR1 and CDR2: SEHNR, FQNEAQ (reference sequence). This CDR3 has 16 residues. The CDR3 region has the DNA TGTGCCAGCAGCCGTACTACTAGCGGGGGCCTCTACGAGCAGTACTTC. Its translation: CASSRTTSGGLYEQYF.

V and J are TRBV20-1 and TRBJ2-1, with 11 bases that match TRBD2. J was trimmed by 6 bases and V by 3 bases; bases with no gene match: 4. The germline gives CDR1 DFQATT, CDR2 SNEGSKA (reference sequence). This CDR3 has 14 residues. The CDR3 DNA follows: TGCAGTGCTAGTAGCGGGGGGGCCGTCAATGAGCAGTTCTTC. This encodes CSASSGGAVNEQFF.

V is TRBV7-6 and J is TRBJ1-3, with a weak D call TRBD1 (5 bases). The CDR3 runs 17 residues. V gave up 5 bases and J gave up 0 bases, with 17 bases separating them. Germline V CDR1 and CDR2: SGHVS, FNYEAQ. The CDR3 here is CASSHLGGADSGNTIYF. DNA for the CDR3: TGTGCCAGCAGCCACCTGGGAGGGGCCGACTCTGGAAACACCATATATTTT.

With regard to this clonotype: A clone one base away is much larger, so this may be a read error. The chain is built from TRBV7-4 and TRBJ2-1; TRBD2 aligns across 9 bases. The CDR3 is made up of 17 amino acids. From germline, CDR1 is SGHVT and CDR2 SQSDAQ. Trimming took 6 bases from V and 4 from J; bases not matched to a gene: 13. The CDR3 coding sequence is TGTGCCAGCAGTTCGGTAGCGGGGGACACAAATTACAATGAGCAGTTCTTC. Its translation: CASSSVAGDTNYNEQFF.

This clonotype was seen a handful of times. V gene TRBV11-2 combines with J gene TRBJ2-5, with D tentatively TRBD1 or TRBD2 (5 bases each). The CDR3 spans 18 residues. Germline V gene sequence: CDR1 SGHAT, CDR2 FQNNGV. The germline V and J ends were trimmed by 1 base and 1 base, with 19 bases remaining between them. The CDR3 spells CASSLGPQAGVPQETQYF. CDR3 coding DNA: TGTGCCAGCAGCTTAGGACCACAGGCGGGCGTCCCCCAAGAGACCCAGTACTTC.

This clonotype occurred a few times. The chain joins TRBV2 to TRBJ1-1; perhaps TRBD1 as D (6 bases). CDR1 and CDR2 from the germline V gene are SNHLY and FYNNEI. V dropped 3 bases and J dropped 1 base, with 9 bases sitting between them. The CDR3 extends over 14 amino acids. DNA for the CDR3: TGTGCCAGCAGTGATCCAGGGGAGAACACTGAAGCTTTCTTT. Encoded protein: CASSDPGENTEAFF.

The genes are TRBV6-5 and TRBJ2-1; TRBD2 agrees at 8 bases. The CDR3 runs to 17 residues. Germline assignment: CDR1 MNHEY and CDR2 SVGAGI. The ends lost 6 bases at V and 5 bases at J; junction bases unmatched: 15. The DNA for the CDR3 is TGTGCCAGCAGCCAAAGTACTTTGGCGGGGGGTCACAATGAGCAGTTCTTC. Protein sequence: CASSQSTLAGGHNEQFF.